The rows below give T cell receptor beta chains drawn from one sample of a study of shared clonotypes between healthy human individuals. Sequencing used immunoSEQ multiplex PCR; TCRdb keeps in-frame clones, though not all of them. The sample records around 1.9 million clones, around 93% being singletons. The sequencing sample was made of naive CD8+ T cells from PBMCs. These receptors all stem from a man aged 18 to 29 in good health. Some clones in this sample may be carry-over from other donors' samples. The CDR3 runs from the conserved cysteine through the conserved F or W.

v_call: TRBV7-9; cdr3_aa: CASSSGLAGAHEQYF
v_call: TRBV30; cdr3_aa: CAWSVQRGDTEAFF
v_call: TRBV7-3; cdr3_aa: CASSPTSGRAETQYF
v_call: TRBV5-1; cdr3_aa: CASSLGFGQMNTEAFF
v_call: TRBV7-2; cdr3_aa: CASSPLDGIYEQYF
v_call: TRBV7-9; cdr3_aa: CASSSSVQGSGVPLHF
v_call: TRBV7-9; cdr3_aa: CASRHRDTYNEQFF
v_call: TRBV29-1; cdr3_aa: CSGLTGVGTDTQYF
v_call: TRBV6-1; cdr3_aa: CASSITAHTREAFF
v_call: TRBV27; cdr3_aa: CASSLSPGTSGEQFF
v_call: TRBV9; cdr3_aa: CASSVAAGPYEQYF
v_call: TRBV4-3; cdr3_aa: CASSQDRVRYNEQFF
v_call: TRBV15; cdr3_aa: CATSRDRPNVDGYTF
v_call: TRBV23-1; cdr3_aa: CARDYEQYF
v_call: TRBV4-3; cdr3_aa: CASSQGVAGEYQSYEQYF
v_call: TRBV11-2; cdr3_aa: CASRPRTDTQYF
v_call: TRBV7-2; cdr3_aa: CASREGGAETQYF
v_call: TRBV27; cdr3_aa: CASTVTGTRGPDTQYF
v_call: TRBV2; cdr3_aa: CASSGQGEVTEAFF
v_call: TRBV10-3; cdr3_aa: CAISSHAGPPPDTIYF
v_call: TRBV7-3; cdr3_aa: CASSGDRGYGYTF
v_call: TRBV5-6; cdr3_aa: CASSLGQGAWDEKLFF
v_call: TRBV7-9; cdr3_aa: CASSPPLVILTNTGELFF